This T cell receptor (beta chain) was recovered during a study of CD8+ T cells in alopecia areata (dated by TCRdb to 2017 to 2018). Background for the entire study: The treated patients took part in an open-label pilot trial in which moderate-to-severe alopecia areata was treated with oral tofacitinib at 5 to 10 mg twice daily. TCRbeta CDR3 regions were amplified by immunoSEQ multiplex PCR with 35 Vbeta forward and 13 Jbeta reverse primers. High-throughput TCRbeta sequencing was used to examine T cell clonal expansion in alopecia areata in both the C3H/HeJ mouse model and human patients. RNA was extracted with the PAXgene miRNA kit for fixed scalp, the miRNeasy kit for PBMCs, and the RNeasy kit for mouse skin. Human TCRbeta sequencing covered scalp tissue and sorted CD4+ and CD8+ peripheral blood T cells from patchy and totalis/universalis alopecia areata patients and healthy controls. Biopsies were taken from tofacitinib-treated patients at baseline and again at 4 and 24 weeks into treatment, and several of those patients also had a later scalp biopsy. Clonality in the scalp was compared among normal scalp (n=4), patchy alopecia areata scalp (n=8), and alopecia totalis/universalis scalp (n=8). Patients stayed on tofacitinib for 6 to 18 months and then had 6 months of follow-up off drug so that delayed response and recurrence could be assessed. On the study overall, not on this receptor specifically: Unlike mouse skin, where gammadelta T cells dominate, normal human skin contains resident alphabeta T cells that get sequenced too, which complicates analysis of the scalp TCR repertoire. TCR sequences shared between patients were less clear than in mice, possibly partly because of HLA diversity in the patient population. Compared with normal scalp, lesional scalp, particularly in alopecia totalis/universalis, had higher clonality and more expanded CD8+ clones, which suggests antigenic drive.

Turning to this clone: Its binding antigen is unknown. No qualities accompany the bases; no much larger clone lies one base away.

The CDR3, cysteine through phenylalanine, is 17 amino acids long. The sequence is cut down to CDR3 DNA, 51 bases in frame from base 1. The germline V gene encodes CDR1 LGHNA and CDR2 YSLEER. V is clipped by 2 bases and J by 0 bases, and the sequence between their germline boundaries is 17 bases long. According to the study, the label for this sample's time point signals: baseline before oral tofacitinib. Lesional scalp punch biopsies and peripheral blood were collected from alopecia areata patients. PBMCs were separated by density centrifugation and stained for CD3, CD4 and CD8, after which CD4+ and CD8+ T cells were sorted on a FACSAria. The method was the immunoSEQ multiplex PCR assay. For TCR sequencing, RNA was extracted from every sample and reverse transcribed into cDNA to serve as template. First-strand cDNA was synthesized using SuperScript III with a 2:1 mix of oligo-dT and random hexamers. A synthetic immune receptor repertoire was used to assess amplification bias, and residual bias was removed computationally. Per the authors' processing: Raw reads were preprocessed for error removal, and CDR3 was defined according to IMGT conventions as running from the conserved cysteine to phenylalanine. Clonality was calculated as 1 minus Shannon entropy normalized by log2 of the number of productive unique TCRs. Whether scalp clones were CD4 or CD8 was inferred by matching scalp TCRbeta sequences against CD4 and CD8 repertoires sorted from blood. Entries here come from immuneACCESS through TCRdb and include only in-frame sequences with V and J called. Some clones fail to appear in such tables; in the studies checked, an unresolved V gene covers under half of the shortfall, and the cause of the remainder is unknown. That table is the source of V, J and clone size, and D and trimming were worked out from the DNA. This sample holds over 100,000 clones; about 49% were observed only once. The leading ten clones occupy approximately 18% of the sample.

The sequencing here drew on CD8+ T cells sorted from blood, taken at week 0. The sequence links TRBV4-3 to TRBJ2-7; the D element could tentatively be TRBD1 or TRBD2, as 5 bases agree for each. The clonotype was recovered from a human donor with alopecia areata. The CDR3 region: CASSQKGRGASSYEQYF. The DNA sequence follows: TGCGCCAGCAGCCAAAAGGGCCGGGGCGCGAGCTCCTACGAGCAGTACTTC.